This T cell receptor (beta chain) is from a study of blood T cell repertoires in COVID-19 (dated by TCRdb to the early 2020s). Regarding the complete study: Samples covering the acute and convalescent phases of COVID-19 were provided by collaborators in the United States, Italy and Spain. Where HLA class I and class II types were available, the types were taken from metadata supplied by the sample provider, not from assay-based typing. Sample metadata almost always included a de-identified subject ID, COVID-19 status, age in years and sex. Samples were obtained from the ongoing ImmuneRACE study (first 160 participants) and from some 1,300 subjects provided by 6 global collaborators. The dataset comprised deeply sampled blood TCRbeta repertoires from subjects exposed to, actively infected with, or recovered from COVID-19. The material from the prospective study consisted of cDNA or gDNA derived from T cells, B-cell-depleted T cells, or PBMCs. The repertoires were made available in a free public database intended to serve as a resource for research on the immune response to SARS-CoV-2.

Concerning this clone: Its antigen specificity is not known. There are no base qualities to consult, and no much larger clone falls within one base.

The CDR3 spans 15 residues, from the cysteine through the phenylalanine. Here the CDR3 DNA is all that survives: 45 bases in frame from base 1. Unmatched junction bases come to 6, with V trimmed by 0 bases and J by 7 bases. CDR1 and CDR2 (MNHEY, SMNVEV) derive from the germline V gene (reference sequence). The immunoSEQ Assay, a bias-controlled multiplex PCR, was used to amplify TCRbeta CDR3 regions from genomic DNA. Turning to the authors' computational methods: The number of nucleated cells in each sample was estimated by amplification of reference gene primers within the assay. Sequence reads were collapsed and filtered to measure the absolute abundance of every unique TCRbeta CDR3 rearrangement. Productive Simpson clonality was computed per sample as the square root of Simpson's diversity index over productive rearrangements. TCRdb mirrors the immuneACCESS table, restricted to in-frame sequences. Some clones are absent from its copies; in checked studies, under half trace to an unresolved V gene, and the reason for the others is unknown. V, J and clone size are those of that table, while D and trimming were read from the DNA. Within this sample are approximately 400,000 clones, with approximately 88% of them counted one time only. Jointly, the top ten make up over 1% of the sample.

General conclusions and limits of the study: The amount of clinical and demographic metadata varied by source and participant and was provided uncurated.

Each collaborating institution followed its own protocols to collect whole blood in K2EDTA tubes. For TCRbeta analysis, collaborators shipped samples as frozen whole blood, isolated PBMCs, or DNA extracted from either of those sample types. The sequence derives from a man aged 35 to 55 with acute or convalescent COVID-19. The chain is assembled from TRBV27 and TRBJ2-1; TRBD1 matches 7 bases in the middle. Sequencing used peripheral blood. The CDR3: CASSLSGGLGNEQFF. In nucleotides, the sequence is TGTGCCAGCAGTTTATCAGGGGGCTTAGGTAATGAGCAGTTCTTC.